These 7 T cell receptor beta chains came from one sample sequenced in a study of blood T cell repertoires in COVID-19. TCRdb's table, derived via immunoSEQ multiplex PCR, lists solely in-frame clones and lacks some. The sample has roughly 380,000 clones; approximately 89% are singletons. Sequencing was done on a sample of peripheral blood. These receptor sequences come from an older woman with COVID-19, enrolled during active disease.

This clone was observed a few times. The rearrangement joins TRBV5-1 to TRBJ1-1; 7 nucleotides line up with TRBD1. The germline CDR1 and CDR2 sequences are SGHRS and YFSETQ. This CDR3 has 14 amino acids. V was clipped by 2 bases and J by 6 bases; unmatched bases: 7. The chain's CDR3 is CASSFGGGLSEAFF. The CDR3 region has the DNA TGCGCCAGCAGCTTTGGAGGGGGCTTGTCTGAAGCTTTCTTT.

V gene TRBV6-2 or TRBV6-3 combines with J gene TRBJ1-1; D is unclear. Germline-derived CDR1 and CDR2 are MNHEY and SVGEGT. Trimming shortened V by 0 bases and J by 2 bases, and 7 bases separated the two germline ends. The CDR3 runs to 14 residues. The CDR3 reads CASSYSAGNTEAFF. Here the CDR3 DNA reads TGTGCCAGCAGTTACTCGGCGGGAAACACTGAAGCTTTCTTT.

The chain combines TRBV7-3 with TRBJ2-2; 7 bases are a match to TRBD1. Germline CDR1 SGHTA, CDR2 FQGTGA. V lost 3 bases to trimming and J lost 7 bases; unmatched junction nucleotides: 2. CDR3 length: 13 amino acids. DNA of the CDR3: TGTGCCAGCAGCTTTCAGGGGGTCGGGGAGCTGTTTTTT. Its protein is CASSFQGVGELFF.

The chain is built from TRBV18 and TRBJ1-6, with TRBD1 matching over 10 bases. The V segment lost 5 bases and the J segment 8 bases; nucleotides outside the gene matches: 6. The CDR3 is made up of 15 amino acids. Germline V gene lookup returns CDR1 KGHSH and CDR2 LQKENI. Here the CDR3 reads CASSTGQGDYSPLHF. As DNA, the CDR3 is TGTGCCAGCTCAACCGGACAGGGGGATTATTCACCCCTCCACTTT.

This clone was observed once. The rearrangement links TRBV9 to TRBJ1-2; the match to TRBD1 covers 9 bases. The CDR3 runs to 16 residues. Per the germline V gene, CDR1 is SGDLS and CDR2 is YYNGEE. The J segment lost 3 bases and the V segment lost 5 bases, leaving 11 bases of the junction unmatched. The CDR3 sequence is CASSRPPGQGYYGYTF. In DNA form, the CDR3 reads TGTGCCAGCAGTAGACCTCCGGGACAGGGATACTATGGCTACACCTTC.

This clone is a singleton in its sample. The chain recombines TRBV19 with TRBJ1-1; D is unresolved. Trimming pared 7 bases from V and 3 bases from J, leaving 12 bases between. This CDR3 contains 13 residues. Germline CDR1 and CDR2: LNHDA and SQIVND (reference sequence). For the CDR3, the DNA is TGTGCCAGTACTATTAACGAGGACACTGAAGCTTTCTTT. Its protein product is CASTINEDTEAFF.

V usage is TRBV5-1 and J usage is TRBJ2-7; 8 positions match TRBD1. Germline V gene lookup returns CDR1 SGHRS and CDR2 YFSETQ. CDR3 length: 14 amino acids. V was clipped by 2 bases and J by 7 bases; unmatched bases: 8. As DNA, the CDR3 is TGCGCCAGCAGCTTCAGTCAGGGGGCTGGGGAGCAGTACTTC. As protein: CASSFSQGAGEQYF.